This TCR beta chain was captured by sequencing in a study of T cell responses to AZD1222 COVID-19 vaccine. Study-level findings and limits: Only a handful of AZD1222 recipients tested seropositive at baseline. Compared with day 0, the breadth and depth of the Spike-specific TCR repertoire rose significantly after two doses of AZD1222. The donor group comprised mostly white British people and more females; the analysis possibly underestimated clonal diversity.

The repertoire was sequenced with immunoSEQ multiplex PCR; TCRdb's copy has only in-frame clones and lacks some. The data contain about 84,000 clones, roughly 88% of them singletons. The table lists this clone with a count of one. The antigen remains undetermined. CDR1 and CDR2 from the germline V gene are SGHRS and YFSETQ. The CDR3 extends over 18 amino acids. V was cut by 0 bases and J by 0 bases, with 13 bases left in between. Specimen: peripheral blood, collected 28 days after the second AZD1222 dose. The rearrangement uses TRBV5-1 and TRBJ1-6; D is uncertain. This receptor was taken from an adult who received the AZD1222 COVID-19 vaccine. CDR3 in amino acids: CASSLAARIGSYNSPLHF. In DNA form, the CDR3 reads TGCGCCAGCAGCTTGGCGGCGCGAATTGGCTCCTATAATTCACCCCTCCACTTT.